This T cell receptor beta chain was identified in a study of blood T cell repertoires in COVID-19. Study in general: Sample material is recorded as cDNA or gDNA derived from T cells, B-cell-depleted T cells, or PBMCs.

Per the germline V gene, CDR1 is SGHKS and CDR2 is YYEKEE (reference sequence). CDR3 length: 14 residues. Trimming left V 2 bases short and J 2 bases short, with 11 bases between. This clone was detected only once. Produced via immunoSEQ multiplex PCR; TCRdb's table is partial and in-frame only. The table has roughly 140,000 clones, 76% seen once. The sample was peripheral blood. The V call is TRBV5-5, the J call TRBJ2-7; D might be TRBD1 (5 bases). The clonotype originates from a man aged 55-75 years with acute or convalescent COVID-19. The CDR3 region is CASSFPGQTYEQYF. CDR3 DNA sequence: TGTGCCAGCAGCTTCCCCGGACAAACCTACGAGCAGTACTTC.